The 12 T cell receptor beta chains below come from one sample, sequenced in a study of read filtering for tumor transcriptome and immune sequencing (TCRdb year 2020). Sequencing used an Illumina HiSeq 4000. TCR libraries were constructed from 400 ng RNA using the Immunoverse kit, and molecular barcoded adaptors covering alpha/delta and beta/gamma chains were employed. TCRdb trimmed the raw reads at Q25, called clones with MiXCR and kept productive beta chains. Under each unique CDR3 protein, matching rows form one entry showing the most common genes and DNA. The sample profile shows 39,000 or so distinct CDR3 sequences; about 13% of them were found once. Of the sample, around 6.5% is held by the ten largest clones. Source material: a population of CD138-negative cells sorted from bone marrow. This specimen's cell subset or site label, per the study, means: bone marrow mononuclear cells depleted of CD138+ plasma/myeloma cells by negative magnetic selection. These receptors were collected from a donor at least 40 years old with multiple myeloma.

This clonotype appeared many times. The V and J genes are TRBV29-1 and TRBJ2-1; D gene unclear. The germline CDR1 and CDR2 sequences are SQVTM and ANQGSEA. V lost 3 bases to trimming and J lost 15 bases, with 15 bases between them. The CDR3 consists of 11 residues. CDR3 loop: CSVDSVSSPFF. Written as DNA, the CDR3 is TGCAGCGTTGATTCCGTTTCCTCACCGTTCTTC.

This clonotype was observed at least ten times. The chain employs TRBV12-3 or TRBV12-4 and TRBJ2-1, with 13 bases aligning to TRBD2. V shed 4 bases and J 9 bases; nucleotides not matched to a gene: 3. This CDR3 has 14 residues. The CDR3 loop reads CASSSTSGRGEQFF. CDR3 in DNA: TGTGCCAGCAGTTCTACTAGCGGGAGGGGTGAGCAGTTCTTC.

This clonotype was counted ten times or more. The V call is TRBV27, the J call TRBJ2-7; 9 bases align to TRBD1. The CDR3 extends over 13 amino acids. Trimming removed 8 bases from V and 4 bases from J; junction bases left unmatched: 6. In germline, CDR1 is MNHEY, CDR2 SMNVEV (reference sequence). The CDR3 loop is CASRDRVYYEQYF. In nucleotides, the CDR3 is TGTGCCAGCCGGGACAGGGTCTATTACGAGCAGTACTTC.

The chain links TRBV14 to TRBJ2-3; D call uncertain. The CDR3 spans 14 residues. From germline, CDR1 is SGHDN and CDR2 FVKESK. V shed 1 base and J shed 10 bases, with 15 bases lying between them. The CDR3 region has the DNA TGTGCCAGCAGCCAAGTCTTGGTGCGTAATGCGCAGTATTTT. It codes for CASSQVLVRNAQYF.

This clonotype was observed a handful of times. The CDR3 is CASSLEGVPTYGYTF. CDR3 nucleotides: TGCGCCAGCAGCTTGGAGGGGGTCCCCACTTATGGCTACACCTTC. The chain has TRBV5-1 and TRBJ1-2; D perhaps matches TRBD1 (6 bases). The CDR3 is 15 residues long. CDR1 is SGHRS, CDR2 YFSETQ, per germline. Between the trimmed V and J ends, which lost 0 bases and 5 bases, there was a span of 14 bases. The whole variable domain, filled in from reference TRBV5-1 and TRBJ1-2, reads KAGVTQTPRYLIKTRGQQVTLSCSPISGHRSVSWYQQTPGQGLQFLFEYFSETQRNKGNFPGRFSGRQFSNSRSEMNVSTLELGDSALYLCASSLEGVPTYGYTFGSGTRLTVV.

At least ten counts were recorded for this clonotype. The V gene is TRBV19, the J gene TRBJ2-1; no clear D. The CDR3 has 13 residues. The ends were cut back, 6 bases at V and 6 bases at J, with 12 bases in the middle. CDR1 and CDR2 (germline): LNHDA, SQIVND (reference sequence). This chain's CDR3 is CASRVTTGNEQFF. The CDR3 DNA is TGTGCCAGTAGGGTAACGACTGGCAATGAGCAGTTCTTC. The full variable domain, its missing parts supplied by reference TRBV19 and TRBJ2-1, is DGGITQSPKYLFRKEGQNVTLSCEQNLNHDAMYWYRQDPGQGLRLIYYSQIVNDFQKGDIAEGYSVSREKKESFPLTVTSAQKNPTAFYLCASRVTTGNEQFFGPGTRLTVL.

There are many counts of this clonotype. The V call is TRBV11-1, the J call TRBJ2-1; D may be TRBD2 (6 bases). Trimming pared 5 bases from V and 0 bases from J, leaving 11 bases between. The CDR3 runs to 15 residues. Germline V gene lookup returns CDR1 SGHAT and CDR2 FQDESV (reference sequence). CDR3 in DNA: TGTGCCAGCAGCCGTCTAGCGAGCTCCTACAATGAGCAGTTCTTC. Amino acids: CASSRLASSYNEQFF.

The gene calls are TRBV29-1 and TRBJ2-5, with 11 positions matching TRBD2. Trimming took 7 bases from V and 0 from J; bases not matched to a gene: 10. Looked up from germline, CDR1 is SQVTM and CDR2 is ANQGSEA. The CDR3 consists of 16 residues. For the CDR3, the DNA is TGCAGCGGGGGGACTAGCGGACAAATGTACCAAGAGACCCAGTACTTC. It translates to CSGGTSGQMYQETQYF.

About this clonotype: Because the CDR3 is missing its conserved closing phenylalanine or tryptophan, this is likely a read error. The DNA is left out, because the CDR3 cannot be placed on it with certainty; the CDR3 is given as TCRdb lists it. This chain links TRBV6-6 with TRBJ2-1; the table's D call of TRBD2 was not tested on the DNA. The CDR3 contains 17 residues when both ends are counted. CDR1 and CDR2 (germline): MNHNY, SVGAGI (reference sequence). The CDR3: CASSYSLAGDLYNEQLS.

Ten or more counts support this clonotype. This chain joins TRBV9 and TRBJ2-3; 7 bases fit TRBD2. V shed 2 bases, J shed 0 bases, and the junction held 6 bases outside the gene matches. Germline V CDR1 and CDR2: SGDLS, YYNGEE. The CDR3 sequence is 16 residues long. For the CDR3, the DNA is TGTGCCAGCAGCGTCGGGACTAAGCCTAGCACAGATACGCAGTATTTT. It is translated as CASSVGTKPSTDTQYF.

This clonotype was counted many times. The chain has TRBV7-3 and TRBJ2-7, with 7 bases lining up with TRBD1. Germline V gene data show CDR1 as SGHTA and CDR2 as FQGTGA. The CDR3 is made up of 14 amino acids. V was clipped by 5 bases and J by 0 bases; unmatched bases: 4. CDR3 protein: CASSPNRGSYEQYF. For the CDR3, the DNA is TGTGCCAGCAGCCCCAACAGGGGCTCCTACGAGCAGTACTTC.

This clonotype was recorded many times. The chain uses TRBV28 and TRBJ1-5; D not resolved. V was shortened by 2 bases and J by 5 bases, with 13 bases between the two germline ends. The CDR3 sequence is 15 residues long. Germline CDR1 MDHEN, CDR2 SYDVKM. The CDR3 DNA follows: TGTGCCAGCAGTTTAGGGTATCGTTCGTATCAGCCCCAGCATTTT. Protein product: CASSLGYRSYQPQHF.